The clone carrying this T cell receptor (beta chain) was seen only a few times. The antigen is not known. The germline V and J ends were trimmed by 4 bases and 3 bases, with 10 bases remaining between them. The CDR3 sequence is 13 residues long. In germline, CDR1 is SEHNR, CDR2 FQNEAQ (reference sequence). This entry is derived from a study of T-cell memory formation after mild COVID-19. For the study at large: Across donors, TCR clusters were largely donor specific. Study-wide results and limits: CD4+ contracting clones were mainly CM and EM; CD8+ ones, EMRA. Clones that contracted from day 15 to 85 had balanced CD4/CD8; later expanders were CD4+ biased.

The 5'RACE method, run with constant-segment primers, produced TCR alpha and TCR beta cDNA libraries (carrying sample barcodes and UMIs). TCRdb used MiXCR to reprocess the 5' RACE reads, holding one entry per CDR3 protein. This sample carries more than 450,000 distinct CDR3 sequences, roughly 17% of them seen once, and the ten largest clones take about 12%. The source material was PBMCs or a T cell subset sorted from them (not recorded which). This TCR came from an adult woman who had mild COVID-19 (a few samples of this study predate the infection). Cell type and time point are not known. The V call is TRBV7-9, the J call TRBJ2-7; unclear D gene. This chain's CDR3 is CASSYQANYEQYF. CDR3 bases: TGTGCCAGCAGCTACCAGGCCAACTACGAGCAGTACTTC.